This record concerns one T cell receptor beta chain sequence. Its target is unknown. The data derive from a study of T cell responses to AZD1222 COVID-19 vaccine. Study outcomes and limitations: Donors in the cohort were predominantly white British and more often female, and clonal diversity was possibly underestimated.

The table came from immunoSEQ multiplex PCR; TCRdb's copy has only in-frame clones and leaves some out. There are over 120,000 clones in the sample; 85% to 95% occur only once, and approximately 3.8% lies in the top ten. Doses given second, at about 4 or about 12 weeks, were pooled. Germline lookup yields CDR1 MDHEN and CDR2 SYDVKM. The CDR3 runs 14 residues. V gave up 10 bases and J gave up 2 bases; unmatched junction bases: 10. The sample here was peripheral blood, taken 28 days after the second AZD1222 dose. The chain couples TRBV28 to TRBJ1-2; 7 nucleotides match TRBD1. The clonotype originates from an adult who received the AZD1222 COVID-19 vaccine. CDR3 nucleotide sequence: TGTGCCATCCAAGGACAGGCGTCGAACTATGGCTACACCTTC. The encoded protein is CAIQGQASNYGYTF.